This T cell receptor beta chain comes out of a study of T cells in Graves' hyperthyroidism and ophthalmopathy. In this sample, this clonotype turned up many times. What was amplified from RNA transcripts were TCR beta CDR3 regions. First-round RT-PCR targeting the TCR CDR3 was performed with the HTBI primer set. MiXCR, run by TCRdb on the multiplex PCR reads, gives a single entry per CDR3 protein. This table holds roughly 500,000 distinct CDR3 sequences, 40% to 55% found once. The germline gives CDR1 SGHTA, CDR2 FQGTGA. V lost 5 bases and J lost 7, with 14 bases in between. The CDR3 runs 13 residues. What was sequenced was peripheral blood or thyroid tissue (not recorded which). The source is an adult woman with Graves' disease, either hyperthyroidism or ophthalmopathy (not recorded which). The rearrangement joins TRBV7-3 to TRBJ1-1; D possibly corresponds to TRBD1 (6 bases). The CDR3: CASSVDRTGEAFF. DNA for the CDR3: TGTGCCAGCAGCGTTGACAGGACGGGTGAAGCTTTCTTT. The full variable domain, with the rest looked up from reference TRBV7-3 and TRBJ1-1, is GAGVSQTPSNKVTEKGKYVELRCDPISGHTALYWYRQSLGQGPEFLIYFQGTGAADDSGLPNDRFFAVRPEGSVSTLKIQRTERGDSAVYLCASSVDRTGEAFFGQGTRLTVV.